These 21 T cell receptor beta chains were all obtained from the same sample, sequenced in a study of blood T cell repertoires in COVID-19. The protocol was immunoSEQ multiplex PCR, while the TCRdb copy is restricted to in-frame clones and leaves out a portion. The data show around 700,000 clones, just under 90% seen once. The sequenced sample was peripheral blood. These receptors were taken from a woman aged 18-29 years with acute or convalescent COVID-19.

Remarks on this clone: The same CDR3 can be traced to other DNA sequences in this sample. The chain uses TRBV5-1 and TRBJ1-1; the D is unclear. V was pared by 1 base and J by 2 bases, with 9 bases between. The CDR3 sequence is 14 residues long. The V gene's germline CDR1 is SGHRS and CDR2 YFSETQ. The CDR3 sequence is CASSLIGVNTEAFF. CDR3 in DNA: TGCGCCAGCAGCTTGATAGGAGTCAACACTGAAGCTTTCTTT.

The gene calls are TRBV7-9 and TRBJ2-5, with a tentative D call TRBD2 (6 bases). Germline lookup yields CDR1 SEHNR and CDR2 FQNEAQ (reference sequence). The CDR3 contains 12 residues. V lost 6 bases and J 4 bases, leaving 9 bases between the germline ends. The CDR3 DNA reads as TGTGCCAGCAGACGGGGGTTAGAGACCCAGTACTTC. It is translated as CASRRGLETQYF.

The J gene is TRBJ1-6, the V gene TRBV28; 8 bases map to TRBD1. Germline CDR1 is MDHEN and CDR2 is SYDVKM. V lost 2 bases, J lost 7 bases, and 7 bases stayed unmatched. The CDR3 has 16 amino acids. The CDR3 sequence is CASSLRTGSMNSPLHF. CDR3 coding DNA: TGTGCCAGCAGTTTAAGGACAGGGAGCATGAATTCACCCCTCCACTTT.

This chain uses TRBV5-4 with TRBJ2-3; TRBD2 agrees at 12 bases. J gave up 2 bases and V 4 bases, and 8 bases lay outside the gene matches. The CDR3 spans 17 residues. Germline V gene data show CDR1 as SGHNT and CDR2 as YYREEE (reference sequence). The chain's CDR3 is CASSHRLAGAFTDTQYF. The CDR3 nucleotides are TGTGCCAGCAGCCATAGACTAGCGGGGGCCTTCACAGATACGCAGTATTTT.

V and J are TRBV7-2 and TRBJ2-2; D perhaps matches TRBD1 (5 bases). Trimming shortened V by 1 base and J by 1 base, and 13 bases separated the two germline ends. The CDR3 length is 17 residues. Looked up from germline, CDR1 is SGHTA and CDR2 is FQGNSA. Written as DNA, the CDR3 is TGTGCCAGCAGCTTAGATTTGGGCAGGGTGAACACCGGGGAGCTGTTTTTT. This encodes CASSLDLGRVNTGELFF.

This clone was seen only once. This rearrangement joins TRBV7-9 to TRBJ1-4; possible D gene TRBD1, 5 bases. The CDR3 covers 15 residues. V was clipped by 2 bases and J by 8 bases, with 15 bases between them. Germline V gene sequence: CDR1 SEHNR, CDR2 FQNEAQ (reference sequence). The CDR3 here is CASSLQGQGNEKLFF. The CDR3 bases are TGTGCCAGCAGCTTACAGGGCCAAGGGAACGAAAAACTGTTTTTT.

This clone was detected only once. V gene TRBV6-2 or TRBV6-3 combines with J gene TRBJ2-1, with 12 bases aligning to TRBD2. Per germline, CDR1 MNHEY and CDR2 SVGEGT. V lost 2 bases to trimming and J lost 0 bases; unmatched junction nucleotides: 8. The CDR3 runs 19 residues. CDR3 nucleotide sequence: TGTGCCAGCAGTTACCCTTCTAGCGGGGGGGGGAGCTCCTACAATGAGCAGTTCTTC. This sequence encodes CASSYPSSGGGSSYNEQFF.

The V and J genes are TRBV10-2 and TRBJ2-7, with 8 bases matching TRBD1. CDR1 and CDR2 from the germline V gene are WSHSY and SAAADI. This CDR3 spans 15 amino acids. V gave up 2 bases and J gave up 0 bases; unmatched junction bases: 3. CDR3 loop: CASSERQGSSYEQYF. The CDR3 DNA follows: TGCGCCAGCAGTGAGCGACAGGGGAGCTCCTACGAGCAGTACTTC.

This rearrangement joins TRBV24-1 to TRBJ1-5; D remains unclear. This CDR3 is built from 16 residues. Trimming stripped 9 bases from V and 3 bases from J, with 20 bases between. Germline V lookup: CDR1 KGHDR, CDR2 SFDVKD. In DNA form, the CDR3 reads TGTGCCACCCGCATTCGTCGCCGGTTTCCCAATCAGCCCCAGCATTTT. This gives the protein CATRIRRRFPNQPQHF.

This CDR3 is CASSHPGQGALYSNQPQHF. CDR3 nucleotides: TGTGCCAGCAGCCACCCGGGACAGGGGGCCCTCTATAGCAATCAGCCCCAGCATTTT. V usage is TRBV6-2 or TRBV6-3 and J usage is TRBJ1-5; 12 positions agree with TRBD1. This CDR3 has 19 amino acids. V lost 6 bases, J lost 0 bases, and 12 bases stayed unmatched. The germline V gene has CDR1 MNHEY and CDR2 SVGEGT.

This chain connects TRBV6-2 or TRBV6-3 to TRBJ1-2; 8 nucleotides agree with TRBD1. V was pared by 4 bases and J by 3 bases, with 16 bases of the junction left unmatched. From germline, CDR1 is MNHEY and CDR2 SVGEGT. CDR3 length: 18 residues. The CDR3 here is CASSFSKGQGKIDYGYTF. The CDR3 DNA follows: TGTGCCAGCAGTTTCTCCAAAGGACAGGGAAAGATAGACTATGGCTACACCTTC.

The chain combines TRBV7-9 with TRBJ1-2; no clear D gene. V lost 5 bases, J lost 3 bases, and 10 bases lay in between. Germline CDR1 reads SEHNR; CDR2 reads FQNEAQ (reference sequence). CDR3 length equals 13 residues. CDR3 sequence reads: CASSVDTHYGYTF. CDR3 DNA sequence: TGTGCCAGCAGCGTAGACACCCACTATGGCTACACCTTC.

This chain joins TRBV29-1 and TRBJ2-7; D is perhaps TRBD1 (7 bases). Trimming took 5 bases from V and 4 from J, leaving 15 bases between them. This CDR3 contains 13 residues. Germline V gene lookup returns CDR1 SQVTM and CDR2 ANQGSEA. CDR3 residues: CSVQGGLGYEQYF. The DNA of the CDR3 is TGCAGCGTTCAGGGGGGACTGGGTTACGAGCAGTACTTC.

This rearrangement joins TRBV27 to TRBJ1-2; tentatively, D is TRBD1 (6 bases). This CDR3 spans 16 amino acids. CDR1 is MNHEY and CDR2 is SMNVEV in the germline V gene (reference sequence). V was shortened by 5 bases and J by 7 bases, with 23 bases between the two germline ends. CDR3 in DNA: TGTGCCAGCAGTAGGACATCCTCGGGGGGGCGAGGTGGCTACACCTTC. Translating gives CASSRTSSGGRGGYTF.

The CDR3 DNA follows: TGTGCCAGCAGTCCCGAGGTAGCGGGGGCCTTAGAGGAGCAGTTCTTC. Its translation is CASSPEVAGALEEQFF. This chain links TRBV6-4 with TRBJ2-1, with 9 bases fitting TRBD2. From germline, CDR1 is MRHNA and CDR2 SNTAGT. Trimming at V came to 5 bases and at J to 10 bases, leaving 15 bases not matched to a gene. There are 16 residues in the CDR3.

J is TRBJ2-2 and V is TRBV27, with TRBD1 as a possible D gene (5 bases). CDR3 size: 13 residues. V was clipped by 5 bases and J by 4 bases, with 8 bases between them. Germline V gene lookup returns CDR1 MNHEY and CDR2 SMNVEV (reference sequence). This CDR3 is CASSTGFTGELFF. CDR3 in DNA: TGTGCCAGCAGTACAGGATTCACCGGGGAGCTGTTTTTT.

This clone has only a few counts. The V and J genes are TRBV6-2 or TRBV6-3 and TRBJ2-6, with TRBD2 matching 7 bases. The CDR3 covers 15 residues. Germline V lookup: CDR1 MNHEY, CDR2 SVGEGT. V shed 5 bases, J shed 4 bases, and the junction held 5 bases outside the gene matches. CDR3 nucleotide sequence: TGTGCCAGCAGTGGGACTATTTCGGGGGCCAACGTCCTGACTTTC. It encodes CASSGTISGANVLTF.

The genes are TRBV27 and TRBJ2-7, with 10 bases aligning to TRBD1. The CDR3 consists of 15 residues. Germline V lookup: CDR1 MNHEY, CDR2 SMNVEV (reference sequence). V trimming: 5 bases; J trimming: 5 bases; junction bases outside the gene matches: 9. The CDR3 loop reads CASSPLGQGDHEQYF. Here the CDR3 DNA reads TGTGCCAGCAGTCCCTTAGGACAGGGGGACCACGAGCAGTACTTC.

This clone has just one count. The chain joins TRBV2 to TRBJ1-5; tentatively, D is TRBD1 (5 bases). This CDR3 is built from 13 residues. Germline CDR1 reads SNHLY; CDR2 reads FYNNEI. The V end lost 7 bases, the J end lost 4 bases, and 11 bases lay between the germline ends. CDR3 sequence: CASTMGGNQPQHF. The DNA of the CDR3 is TGTGCCAGCACCATGGGGGGAAATCAGCCCCAGCATTTT.

This clone was counted a single time. The gene calls are TRBV12-3 or TRBV12-4 and TRBJ2-7, with TRBD1 matching 7 bases. V lost 6 bases, J lost 2 bases, and 4 bases stayed unmatched. The CDR3 is 13 residues long. The DNA for the CDR3 is TGTGCCAGCAGCCGGGACAGTACCTACGAGCAGTACTTC. Residues: CASSRDSTYEQYF.

The chain has TRBV5-1 and TRBJ2-7; possible D gene TRBD2, 5 bases. Trimming took off 1 base at V and 2 bases at J, with 7 bases between the two ends. CDR1 and CDR2 from the germline V gene are SGHRS and YFSETQ. The CDR3 extends over 13 amino acids. The CDR3 reads CASSLPGTYEQYF. CDR3 in DNA: TGCGCCAGCAGCTTGCCGGGAACCTACGAGCAGTACTTC.